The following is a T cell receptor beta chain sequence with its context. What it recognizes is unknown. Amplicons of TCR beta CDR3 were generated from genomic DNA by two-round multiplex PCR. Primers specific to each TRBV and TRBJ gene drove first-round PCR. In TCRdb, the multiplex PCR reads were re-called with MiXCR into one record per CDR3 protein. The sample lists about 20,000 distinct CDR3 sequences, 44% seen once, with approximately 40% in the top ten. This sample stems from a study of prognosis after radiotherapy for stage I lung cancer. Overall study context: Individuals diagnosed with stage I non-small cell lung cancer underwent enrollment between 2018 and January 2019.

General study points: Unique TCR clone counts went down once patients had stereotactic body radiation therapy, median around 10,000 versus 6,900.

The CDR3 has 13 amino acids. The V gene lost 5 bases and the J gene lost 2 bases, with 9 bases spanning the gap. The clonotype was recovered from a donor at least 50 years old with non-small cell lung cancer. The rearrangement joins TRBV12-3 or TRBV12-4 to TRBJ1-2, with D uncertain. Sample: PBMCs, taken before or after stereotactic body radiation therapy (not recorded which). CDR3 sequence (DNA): TGTGCCAGCAGTCCGTGGGCGAACTATGGCTACACCTTC. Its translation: CASSPWANYGYTF.